This passage covers 32 T cell receptor beta chains from one sample sequenced in a study of cytomegalovirus exposure and HLA in healthy donors. Primers: 60 Vbeta forward and 13 Jbeta reverse. Method: immunoSEQ multiplex PCR; TCRdb's copy keeps in-frame clones and lacks some. The table records around 120,000 clones, about four fifths of them present only once. Sequencing used PBMCs. The receptors were sampled from a male donor in good health and CMV-seropositive.

V and J are TRBV5-8 and TRBJ2-5; D is unclear. The DNA end favors TRBJ2-7, so the J call may be wrong. This CDR3 region has 12 residues. Germline loops: CDR1 SGHTS, CDR2 YDEGEE. The DNA for the CDR3 is TGTGCCAGCAGCTTTACGCGCTACGAGCAGTACTTC. Protein: CASSFTRYEQYF.

The CDR3 sequence: CASTGNYGYTF. The DNA for the CDR3 is TGTGCCAGCACCGGTAACTATGGCTACACCTTC. The V and J genes are TRBV28 and TRBJ1-2; no reliable D call. The ends were cut back, 7 bases at V and 1 base at J, with 4 bases in the middle. The CDR3 loop spans 11 amino acids. Per the germline V gene, CDR1 is MDHEN and CDR2 is SYDVKM.

This chain joins TRBV5-4 and TRBJ2-7; 10 nucleotides align to TRBD1. The CDR3 length is 15 residues. The V gene end was trimmed by 4 bases and the J gene end by 4 bases; junction bases not matched to a gene: 8. CDR1 and CDR2 from the germline V gene are SGHNT and YYREEE (reference sequence). CDR3 in DNA: TGTGCCAGCAGCCAATCGACAGGGGGCAATTACGAGCAGTACTTC. This codes for CASSQSTGGNYEQYF.

The chain is built from TRBV7-2 and TRBJ2-7, with D perhaps matching TRBD2 (6 bases). This CDR3 has 15 residues. The V and J ends lost 4 bases and 4 bases respectively, with 17 bases between them. Per germline, CDR1 SGHTA and CDR2 FQGNSA. CDR3 coding DNA: TGTGCCAGCAGCTGGGACTTAGCTCCCCAGTACGAGCAGTACTTC. Encoded protein: CASSWDLAPQYEQYF.

The chain combines TRBV29-1 with TRBJ1-4; D may be TRBD1 (5 bases). The length of the CDR3 is 15 residues. Germline V CDR1 and CDR2: SQVTM, ANQGSEA. The V end lost 6 bases, the J end lost 3 bases, and 17 bases lay between the germline ends. CDR3 coding DNA: TGCAGCGTGGGACTGAGGGGAGCCCCTAATGAAAAACTGTTTTTT. It is translated as CSVGLRGAPNEKLFF. The full variable domain, with the rest looked up from reference TRBV29-1 and TRBJ1-4, is SAVISQKPSRDICQRGTSLTIQCQVDSQVTMMFWYRQQPGQSLTLIATANQGSEATYESGFVIDKFPISRPNLTFSTLTVSNMSPEDSSIYLCSVGLRGAPNEKLFFGSGTQLSVL.

The chain recombines TRBV7-2 with TRBJ2-7; 10 bases are a match to TRBD2. Germline CDR1 is SGHTA and CDR2 is FQGNSA. The CDR3 loop spans 11 amino acids. The CDR3 nucleotides are TGTGCAGCGGGAGGGCTCCACGAGCAGTACTTC. This sequence encodes CAAGGLHEQYF. Filled out from reference TRBV7-2 and TRBJ2-7, the complete variable domain reads GAGVSQSPSNKVTEKGKDVELRCDPISGHTALYWYRQSLGQGLEFLIYFQGNSAPDKSGLPSDRFSAERTGGSVSTLTIQRTQQEDSAVYLCAAGGLHEQYFGPGTRLTVT.

This clone has more than one count but fewer than ten. Written as DNA, the CDR3 is TGTGCCAGCAGCAAAACAGTATCTGGGGCCAACGTCCTGACTTTC. The encoded protein is CASSKTVSGANVLTF. The chain employs TRBV11-3 and TRBJ2-6; D unclear. V lost 5 bases, J lost 1 base, and 9 bases lay in between. The CDR3 is made up of 15 amino acids. The germline V gene has CDR1 SGHNT and CDR2 YENEEA.

The rearrangement uses TRBV7-3 and TRBJ2-5, with TRBD1 as a possible D gene (5 bases). The CDR3 length is 15 residues. Trimming stripped 0 bases from V and 1 base from J, with 9 bases between. Germline CDR1 reads SGHTA; CDR2 reads FQGTGA. In DNA, the CDR3 is TGTGCCAGCAGCTTAACGGCAGGGATCCAAGAGACCCAGTACTTC. Its translation is CASSLTAGIQETQYF.

The chain links TRBV7-2 to TRBJ2-7, with a weak D call TRBD1 (5 bases). Trimming shortened V by 3 bases and J by 4 bases, and 7 bases separated the two germline ends. This CDR3 region has 12 residues. Germline V gene sequence: CDR1 SGHTA, CDR2 FQGNSA. The CDR3 reads CASSFQGYEQYF. The CDR3 DNA sequence: TGTGCCAGCAGCTTCCAGGGTTACGAGCAGTACTTC.

This chain's CDR3 is CASKRHYEQYF. CDR3 nucleotide sequence: TGTGCCAGCAAGAGGCACTACGAGCAGTACTTC. This sequence joins TRBV6-5 and TRBJ2-7; no clear D. This CDR3 spans 11 amino acids. V dropped 7 bases and J dropped 3 bases, with 7 bases sitting between them. Germline CDR1 and CDR2: MNHEY and SVGAGI.

The rearrangement uses TRBV5-4 and TRBJ2-1, with TRBD1 matching over 8 bases. Germline V gene lookup returns CDR1 SGHNT and CDR2 YYREEE (reference sequence). The J segment lost 8 bases and the V segment lost 4 bases, leaving 11 bases of the junction unmatched. The CDR3 consists of 15 residues. The CDR3 loop reads CASSPPGQAFDEQFF. In nucleotides, the CDR3 is TGTGCCAGCAGCCCTCCGGGACAGGCTTTCGATGAGCAGTTCTTC.

This clone was seen a single time. The J gene is TRBJ2-1, the V gene TRBV7-8, with 10 positions matching TRBD2. Germline V gene sequence: CDR1 SGHVS, CDR2 FQNEAQ. The CDR3 has 15 residues. V lost 3 bases and J lost 5; bases outside the gene matches: 4. The CDR3 region has the DNA TGTGCCAGCAGCTTTCCAGCGGGAGGGAACAATGAGCAGTTCTTC. This sequence encodes CASSFPAGGNNEQFF.

The chain is built from TRBV9 and TRBJ2-7, with 7 bases that match TRBD1. Germline CDR1 SGDLS, CDR2 YYNGEE. Trimming at V came to 4 bases and at J to 3 bases, leaving 10 bases not matched to a gene. The CDR3 runs 15 residues. The CDR3 DNA is TGTGCCAGCAGCATTCGGACAGGCGAAAGCTACGAGCAGTACTTC. It yields the protein CASSIRTGESYEQYF.

J is TRBJ1-4 and V is TRBV10-3; 7 bases map to TRBD1. This CDR3 spans 15 amino acids. Per germline, CDR1 ENHRY and CDR2 SYGVKD. J lost 0 bases, V lost 5 bases, and 3 bases had no gene match. The CDR3 nucleotides are TGTGCCATCAGTCGACAGGGCTCAACTAATGAAAAACTGTTTTTT. Its protein is CAISRQGSTNEKLFF.

This chain links TRBV7-3 with TRBJ2-1; 8 positions agree with TRBD2. V was clipped by 5 bases and J by 5 bases; unmatched bases: 5. This CDR3 comprises 14 residues. CDR1 and CDR2 (germline): SGHTA, FQGTGA. CDR3 DNA: TGTGCCAGCAGCCGGGGGGGCAACGACAATGAGCAGTTCTTC. Encoded protein: CASSRGGNDNEQFF.

Only a few counts were recorded for this clone. The V call is TRBV5-8, the J call TRBJ2-3; 12 bases agree with TRBD2. Germline lookup yields CDR1 SGHTS and CDR2 YDEGEE. This CDR3 spans 20 amino acids. V was clipped by 4 bases and J by 5 bases; unmatched bases: 20. The CDR3 nucleotides are TGTGCCAGCAGCCTCAATATGGGGCTAGCGGGAGGGCCCGTGTTAGATACGCAGTATTTT. It codes for CASSLNMGLAGGPVLDTQYF.

This clone has only a few counts. The chain is built from TRBV28 and TRBJ2-7; TRBD2 matches at 8 bases. After removal of 7 bases from V and 4 bases from J, the junction contained 6 bases not matched to a gene. CDR3 length equals 13 residues. Germline CDR1 reads MDHEN; CDR2 reads SYDVKM. The CDR3 protein is CASISGSGYEQYF. In nucleotides, the CDR3 is TGTGCCAGCATAAGCGGGAGTGGGTACGAGCAGTACTTC.

This rearrangement joins TRBV2 to TRBJ2-5; TRBD2 matches 9 bases. There are 14 residues in the CDR3. Germline CDR1 and CDR2: SNHLY and FYNNEI. V was clipped by 3 bases and J by 5 bases; unmatched bases: 4. In nucleotides, the CDR3 is TGTGCCAGCAGTGATACTAGCGGGCTTGAGACCCAGTACTTC. Protein: CASSDTSGLETQYF.

The table lists this clone with a count of one. V and J are TRBV6-6 and TRBJ2-7; possible D gene TRBD2, 5 bases. The germline V and J ends were trimmed by 2 bases and 5 bases, with 19 bases remaining between them. CDR3 length equals 16 residues. CDR1 is MNHNY, CDR2 SVGAGI, per germline (reference sequence). CDR3 residues: CASSYPGIILSDEQYF. The CDR3 region has the DNA TGTGCCAGCAGTTACCCCGGGATCATCCTAAGCGACGAGCAGTACTTC.

The chain links TRBV11-2 to TRBJ2-7; 9 nucleotides agree with TRBD2. CDR1 SGHAT and CDR2 FQNNGV come from the germline V gene. Losses at the gene ends were 0 bases for V and 4 bases for J; bases not matched to a gene: 4. The CDR3 totals 15 residues. Here the CDR3 DNA reads TGTGCCAGCAGCTTAGAAATAGCGGGAGTTTACGAGCAGTACTTC. It yields the protein CASSLEIAGVYEQYF.

V is TRBV7-9 and J is TRBJ2-1, with 11 bases aligning to TRBD2. The CDR3 runs 15 residues. Losses at the gene ends were 3 bases for V and 4 bases for J; bases not matched to a gene: 2. CDR1 and CDR2 (germline): SEHNR, FQNEAQ (reference sequence). CDR3: CASSLGTSGYNEQFF. The CDR3 DNA reads TGTGCCAGCAGCTTGGGGACTAGCGGATACAATGAGCAGTTCTTC. The whole variable domain, remainder taken from reference TRBV7-9 and TRBJ2-1, is DTGVSQNPRHKITKRGQNVTFRCDPISEHNRLYWYRQTLGQGPEFLTYFQNEAQLEKSRLLSDRFSAERPKGSFSTLEIQRTEQGDSAMYLCASSLGTSGYNEQFFGPGTRLTVL.

The gene calls are TRBV5-1 and TRBJ2-1; weak D call: TRBD2 (5 bases). The germline V gene has CDR1 SGHRS and CDR2 YFSETQ. V was cut by 1 base and J by 4 bases, with 12 bases left in between. This CDR3 spans 15 amino acids. The CDR3 region has the DNA TGCGCCAGCAGCTTGATGGCTAGAGGGTACAATGAGCAGTTCTTC. Translating it yields CASSLMARGYNEQFF.

The chain couples TRBV2 to TRBJ2-1; TRBD2 agrees at 9 bases. The CDR3 consists of 15 residues. The junction had 2 bases not matched to a gene; V was cut back by 4 bases and J by 1 base. Germline V CDR1 and CDR2: SNHLY, FYNNEI. The CDR3 DNA sequence: TGTGCCAGCAGTGGACTAGCGGATTCCTACAATGAGCAGTTCTTC. Its translation: CASSGLADSYNEQFF.

This chain links TRBV9 with TRBJ2-7; D is uncertain. The CDR3 is made up of 14 amino acids. CDR1 is SGDLS, CDR2 YYNGEE, per germline. The V end lost 6 bases, the J end lost 6 bases, and 19 bases lay between the germline ends. The CDR3 bases are TGTGCCAGCACAGCTGGAGTCACCCCCAGCGAGCAGTACTTC. Translated: CASTAGVTPSEQYF.

This rearrangement joins TRBV28 to TRBJ2-3, with D unresolved. The CDR3 runs to 15 residues. Deletions cut 2 bases from V and 2 bases from J, with 11 bases between. Germline V CDR1 and CDR2: MDHEN, SYDVKM. The CDR3 is CASSLIYTTTDTQYF. The CDR3 DNA sequence: TGTGCCAGCAGTTTAATTTACACTACCACAGATACGCAGTATTTT.

V is TRBV20-1 and J is TRBJ2-7, with 7 bases lining up with TRBD2. Germline CDR1 and CDR2: DFQATT and SNEGSKA (reference sequence). The CDR3 runs 11 residues. J gave up 4 bases and V 3 bases, and 0 bases lay outside the gene matches. CDR3 loop: CSARREYEQYF. The DNA of the CDR3 is TGCAGTGCTAGGCGGGAGTACGAGCAGTACTTC.

The rearrangement joins TRBV6-6 to TRBJ2-7; no clear D gene. Germline CDR1 MNHNY, CDR2 SVGAGI (reference sequence). V was shortened by 6 bases and J by 6 bases, with 15 bases between the two germline ends. The CDR3 is 13 residues long. In DNA, the CDR3 is TGTGCCAGCAGACCTCCCAGTTCTCGCGAGCAGTACTTC. Protein sequence: CASRPPSSREQYF.

This chain joins TRBV5-1 and TRBJ2-3, with 10 positions matching TRBD2. The length of the CDR3 is 17 residues. Germline V gene sequence: CDR1 SGHRS, CDR2 YFSETQ. The J segment lost 5 bases and the V segment lost 3 bases, leaving 12 bases of the junction unmatched. CDR3 DNA sequence: TGCGCCAGCAGCTACGCCCTACTAGCGGGACCCCAAGATACGCAGTATTTT. The encoded protein is CASSYALLAGPQDTQYF.

In its sample, this clone was seen a few times. V usage is TRBV7-9 and J usage is TRBJ1-2; D is possibly TRBD1 (5 bases). The V and J ends lost 1 base and 8 bases respectively, with 20 bases between them. Germline values: CDR1 SEHNR, CDR2 FQNEAQ (reference sequence). CDR3 size: 16 residues. The CDR3 protein is CASSLVQEGEELGYTF. The CDR3 bases are TGTGCCAGCAGCTTAGTACAGGAGGGCGAGGAGTTGGGCTACACCTTC.

The V and J genes are TRBV29-1 and TRBJ2-7; 10 positions agree with TRBD2. The CDR3 runs 14 residues. Per the germline V gene, CDR1 is SQVTM and CDR2 is ANQGSEA. The V segment lost 2 bases and the J segment 7 bases; nucleotides outside the gene matches: 8. As DNA, the CDR3 is TGCAGCGTTGAACCGTCTAGCGGGAGTGGGGAGCAGTACTTC. Translating gives CSVEPSSGSGEQYF.

This clone was counted only a few times. The V gene is TRBV19, the J gene TRBJ2-3, with TRBD2 matching 7 bases. J lost 2 bases, V lost 5 bases, and 4 bases had no gene match. The germline V gene encodes CDR1 LNHDA and CDR2 SQIVND (reference sequence). The CDR3 sequence is 14 residues long. The CDR3 coding sequence is TGTGCCAGTAGTCCAGGGACTAACACAGATACGCAGTATTTT. Residues: CASSPGTNTDTQYF. The variable domain in full, completed from reference TRBV19 and TRBJ2-3, reads DGGITQSPKYLFRKEGQNVTLSCEQNLNHDAMYWYRQDPGQGLRLIYYSQIVNDFQKGDIAEGYSVSREKKESFPLTVTSAQKNPTAFYLCASSPGTNTDTQYFGPGTRLTVL.

The V gene is TRBV5-6, the J gene TRBJ2-7; 11 nucleotides match TRBD1. The J segment lost 4 bases and the V segment lost 5 bases, leaving 14 bases of the junction unmatched. Germline V gene lookup returns CDR1 SGHDT and CDR2 YYEEEE. The CDR3 loop spans 17 amino acids. CDR3: CASSYSILDRGQYEQYF. Here the CDR3 DNA reads TGTGCCAGCAGTTACTCGATTCTGGACAGGGGGCAATACGAGCAGTACTTC.